Included here is one T cell receptor beta chain sequence, with context. The data were obtained in a study of blood T cell repertoires in COVID-19. Looking at the study overall: Italy, Spain and the United States were the sources of the convalescent and acute COVID-19 samples. From T cells, B-cell-depleted T cells, or PBMCs came the material, which was cDNA or gDNA.

It was during active infection that Seattle patients were enrolled and then longitudinally followed. In germline, CDR1 is SGHNT, CDR2 YYREEE (reference sequence). The CDR3 totals 16 residues. J lost 5 bases, V lost 0 bases, and 6 bases had no gene match. Per the authors' pipeline: Cell counts per sample came from amplifying reference gene primers. Here immunoSEQ multiplex PCR was the method, and the copy in TCRdb shows in-frame clones only, minus some. That table is the source of V, J and clone size, and D and trimming were worked out from the DNA. The sample carries roughly 460,000 clones, over 85% recorded once.

The chain has TRBV5-4 and TRBJ2-5; 11 bases are a match to TRBD2. Source material: peripheral blood. The origin of this receptor is a man aged 18 to 30 with COVID-19, enrolled during active disease. DNA for the CDR3: TGTGCCAGCAGCTTGGTAGCGGGGGGGCTACCCGAGACCCAGTACTTC. The encoded protein is CASSLVAGGLPETQYF.